These T cell receptor beta chains were read from a single sample in a study of cytomegalovirus exposure and HLA in healthy donors. Using immunoSEQ multiplex PCR, the repertoire was profiled, and TCRdb retains in-frame clones only, with some absent. Altogether about 200,000 clones are present, roughly four fifths being singletons, with the ten largest covering around 6%. Sequenced input: PBMCs. These receptors all stem from a woman aged 45-65 years in good health and CMV-seropositive. CDR3s leave out the opening cysteine and the closing phenylalanine or tryptophan.

TRBJ2-2,TRBV28,ASSLQRAIGTGELF
TRBJ2-7,TRBV28,ASASRGQGEQY
TRBJ1-2,TRBV6-5,ASRTGAVRGGYT
TRBJ2-2,TRBV7-9,ASSSTGTGILNTGELF
TRBJ2-2,TRBV7-6,ASSLRQRSNTGELF
TRBJ2-7,TRBV6-5,ASSYSVYGDTYEQY
TRBJ2-1,TRBV10-3,AISGDYNEQF
TRBJ2-1,TRBV4-1,ASSQPEREGKNEQF
TRBJ1-1,TRBV5-5,ASSFERGDTEAF
TRBJ1-4,TRBV5-1,ASSLGIPGYNEKLF
TRBJ2-5,TRBV9,ASSVATRETQY
TRBJ2-1,TRBV28,ASSFLAGESWEQF
TRBJ2-5,TRBV7-2,ASSPAGAWY
TRBJ2-1,TRBV28,ASSLYTSGGYNEQF
TRBJ1-3,TRBV23-1,ASSQSAGQG
TRBJ2-7,TRBV19,ASRGSYEQY